A single sample is the source of the 4 T cell receptor beta chains below, sequenced in a study of T cells in Graves' hyperthyroidism and ophthalmopathy. The TCR beta CDR3 regions underwent amplification using RNA transcripts as the source. The TCR CDR3 was amplified in a first-round RT-PCR using the HTBI primer set. MiXCR, applied by TCRdb to the multiplex PCR reads, yields one record per CDR3 protein. This table has under 500,000 distinct CDR3 sequences, over 13% appearing once. Specimen: blood. The receptors originated from a man between 45 and 60 years old with Graves' ophthalmopathy.

This clonotype was counted many times. The chain employs TRBV3-1 and TRBJ2-1; 9 bases map to TRBD2. Germline V gene data show CDR1 as LGHDT and CDR2 as YNNKEL (reference sequence). The V gene end was trimmed by 6 bases and the J gene end by 4 bases; junction bases not matched to a gene: 13. The CDR3 is 17 amino acids. The CDR3 sequence is CASRDERASGTYNEQFF. The CDR3 DNA is TGTGCCAGCAGGGACGAAAGGGCTAGCGGGACTTACAATGAGCAGTTCTTC.

Ten or more counts support this clonotype. The chain employs TRBV3-1 and TRBJ2-1; D remains unclear. Germline V gene data show CDR1 as LGHDT and CDR2 as YNNKEL (reference sequence). Trimming took 2 bases from V and 0 from J, leaving 8 bases between them. The CDR3 spans 15 residues. As DNA, the CDR3 is TGTGCCAGCAGCCAACCCTTAAACTCCTACAATGAGCAGTTCTTC. Its translation: CASSQPLNSYNEQFF.

V is TRBV30 and J is TRBJ1-2, with D unresolved. V was cut by 8 bases and J by 1 base, with 14 bases left in between. CDR3 length: 13 amino acids. The germline CDR1 and CDR2 sequences are GTSNPN and SVGIG (reference sequence). Written as DNA, the CDR3 is TGTGCCGGCCCCAGGAGAAATAACTATGGCTACACCTTC. Its protein product is CAGPRRNNYGYTF.

The CDR3 bases are TGTGCCAGCAGTTCTTGGACAGGGTCGGGCAATCAGCCCCAGCATTTT. Protein sequence: CASSSWTGSGNQPQHF. The chain recombines TRBV27 with TRBJ1-5; 8 bases fit TRBD1. Germline assignment: CDR1 MNHEY and CDR2 SMNVEV (reference sequence). With 4 bases clipped from V and 2 bases from J, the junction kept 7 bases outside the gene matches. The CDR3 is 16 amino acids.